This T cell receptor beta chain was sequenced for a study of post-analysis software for immune sequencing data. Study in general: The cohort encompassed relapsing-remitting, secondary progressive and progressive-relapsing multiple sclerosis disease courses. Study-wide results and caveats: Under F measure analysis, samples from one preparation batch co-clustered strongly. Higher frequency in patients than in controls was seen for about five TRBV segments, with TRBV5-6, TRBV5-1 and TRBV20-1 among them.

This clonotype was counted a few times. What it binds is unknown. Per the germline V gene, CDR1 is LNHNV and CDR2 is YYDKDF (reference sequence). The CDR3 is 12 residues long. Unique molecular identifiers had been added to the TCR beta cDNA libraries. There were roughly 0.95 to 11 million T cells, and about half a million cDNA molecules came from them. TCRdb reprocessed the PCR reads with MiXCR, giving one entry per CDR3 protein. The sample contains a few hundred thousand distinct CDR3 sequences, about 40% of which appear only once. This TCR derives from a girl aged 2 to 10 with multiple sclerosis. Sequenced: blood. The V gene is TRBV15, the J gene TRBJ2-5; 7 positions match TRBD1. The J call is doubtful: the DNA matches TRBJ2-7 better. CDR3 bases: TGTGCCACCAGCAGCGGGACAGACGAGCAGTACTTC. It codes for CATSSGTDEQYF.